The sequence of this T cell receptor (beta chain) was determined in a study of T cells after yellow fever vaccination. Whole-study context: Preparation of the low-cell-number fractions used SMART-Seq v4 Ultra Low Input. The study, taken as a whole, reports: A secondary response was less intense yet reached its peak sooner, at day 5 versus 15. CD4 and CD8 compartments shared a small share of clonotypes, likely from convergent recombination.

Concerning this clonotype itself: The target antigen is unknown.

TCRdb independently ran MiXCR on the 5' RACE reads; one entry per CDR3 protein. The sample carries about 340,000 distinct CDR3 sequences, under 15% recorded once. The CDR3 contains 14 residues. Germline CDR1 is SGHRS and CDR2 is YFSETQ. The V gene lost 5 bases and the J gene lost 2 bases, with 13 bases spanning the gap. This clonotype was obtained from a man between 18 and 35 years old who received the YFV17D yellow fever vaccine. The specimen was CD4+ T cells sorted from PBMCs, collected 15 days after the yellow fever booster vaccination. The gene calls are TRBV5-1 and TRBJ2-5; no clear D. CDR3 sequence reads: CASSYGRMQETQYF. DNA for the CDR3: TGCGCCAGCAGTTACGGACGAATGCAAGAGACCCAGTACTTC.